This TCR beta chain was identified during a study of T-cell memory formation after mild COVID-19. Whole-study context: TCR clustering was largely donor specific.

The study's findings and limits: Clones that contracted clustered mainly in CM and EM if CD4+ and in EMRA if CD8+. Nothing showed for sure that second-wave clones peaking on day 37 were SARS-CoV-2 specific. Memory cells collected pre-infection included some clones that later responded, suggesting cross-reactive memory joined.

TCRdb redid the calling of the 5' RACE reads with MiXCR, one entry per CDR3 protein. This sample has roughly 250,000 distinct CDR3 sequences, with about 15% found just once. This clonotype has a handful of counts. Its antigen is undetermined. The germline gives CDR1 SGHTA, CDR2 FQGTGA. V shed 2 bases and J shed 8 bases, with 7 bases lying between them. The CDR3 covers 13 residues. What was sequenced was PBMCs or a T cell subset sorted from them (not recorded which). This chain joins TRBV7-3 and TRBJ1-6; D gene uncertain. The origin of this receptor is a man aged 18 to 35 who had mild COVID-19 (a few samples of this study predate the infection). Cell type and time point are not known. For the CDR3, the DNA is TGTGCCAGCAGCTTATATAAAGATTCACCCCTCCACTTT. Protein product: CASSLYKDSPLHF.